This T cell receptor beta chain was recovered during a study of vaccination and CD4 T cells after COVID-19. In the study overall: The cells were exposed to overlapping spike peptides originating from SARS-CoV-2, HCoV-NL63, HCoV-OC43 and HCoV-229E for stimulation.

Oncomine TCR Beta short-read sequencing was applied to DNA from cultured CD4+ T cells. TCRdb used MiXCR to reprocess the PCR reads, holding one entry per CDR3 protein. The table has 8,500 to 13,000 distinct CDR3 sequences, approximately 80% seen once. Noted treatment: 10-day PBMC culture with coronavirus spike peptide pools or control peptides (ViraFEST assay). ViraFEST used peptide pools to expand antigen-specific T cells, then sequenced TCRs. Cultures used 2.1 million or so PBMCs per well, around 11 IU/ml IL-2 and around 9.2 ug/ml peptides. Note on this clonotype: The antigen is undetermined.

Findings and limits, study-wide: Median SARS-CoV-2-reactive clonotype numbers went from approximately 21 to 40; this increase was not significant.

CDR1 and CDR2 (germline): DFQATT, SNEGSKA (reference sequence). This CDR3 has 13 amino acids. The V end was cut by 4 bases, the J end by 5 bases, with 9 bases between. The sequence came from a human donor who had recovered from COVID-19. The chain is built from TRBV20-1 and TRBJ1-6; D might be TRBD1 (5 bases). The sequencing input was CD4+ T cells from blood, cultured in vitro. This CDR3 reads CSATGTNNSPLHF. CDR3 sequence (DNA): TGCAGTGCTACCGGGACTAATAATTCACCCCTCCACTTT.